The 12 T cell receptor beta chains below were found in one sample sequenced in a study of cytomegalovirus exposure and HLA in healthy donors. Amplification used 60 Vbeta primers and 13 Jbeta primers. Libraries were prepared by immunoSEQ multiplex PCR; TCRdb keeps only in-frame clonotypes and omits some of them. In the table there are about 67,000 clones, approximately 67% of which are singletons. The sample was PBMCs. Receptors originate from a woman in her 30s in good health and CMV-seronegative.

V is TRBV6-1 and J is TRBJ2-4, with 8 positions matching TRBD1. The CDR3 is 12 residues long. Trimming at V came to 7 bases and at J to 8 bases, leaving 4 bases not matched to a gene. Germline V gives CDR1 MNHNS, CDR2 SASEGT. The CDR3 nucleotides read TGTGCCAGCAAGACAGGGGATGACATTCAGTACTTC. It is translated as CASKTGDDIQYF.

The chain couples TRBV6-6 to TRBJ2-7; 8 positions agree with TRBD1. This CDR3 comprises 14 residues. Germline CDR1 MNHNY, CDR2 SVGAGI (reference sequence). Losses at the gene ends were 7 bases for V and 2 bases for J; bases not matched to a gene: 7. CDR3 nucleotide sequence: TGTGCCAGCACCCACAGGGGGGCCGCCTACGAGCAGTACTTC. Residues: CASTHRGAAYEQYF.

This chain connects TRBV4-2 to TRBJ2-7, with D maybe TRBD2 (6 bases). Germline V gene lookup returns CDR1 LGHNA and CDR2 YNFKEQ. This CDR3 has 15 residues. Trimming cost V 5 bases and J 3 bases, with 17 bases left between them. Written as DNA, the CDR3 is TGTGCCAGCAGCTTGGCGCAGGGCGGGATCTACGAGCAGTACTTC. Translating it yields CASSLAQGGIYEQYF.

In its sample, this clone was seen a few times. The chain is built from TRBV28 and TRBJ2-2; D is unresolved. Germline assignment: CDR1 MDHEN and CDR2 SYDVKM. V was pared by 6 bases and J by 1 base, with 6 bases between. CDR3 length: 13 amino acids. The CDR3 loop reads CASSAVNTGELFF. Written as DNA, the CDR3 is TGTGCCAGCAGCGCGGTGAACACCGGGGAGCTGTTTTTT.

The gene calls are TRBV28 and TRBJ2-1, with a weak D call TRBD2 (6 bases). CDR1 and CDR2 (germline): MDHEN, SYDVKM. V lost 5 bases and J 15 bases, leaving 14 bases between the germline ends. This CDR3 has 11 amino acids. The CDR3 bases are TGTGCCAGCAGTGGGAGACTAGTTCTGTTCTTC. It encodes CASSGRLVLFF.

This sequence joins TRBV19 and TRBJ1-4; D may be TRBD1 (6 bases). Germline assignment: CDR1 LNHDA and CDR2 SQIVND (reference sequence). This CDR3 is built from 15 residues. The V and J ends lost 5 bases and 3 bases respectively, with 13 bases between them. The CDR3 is CASSLNRAANEKLFF. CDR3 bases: TGTGCCAGTAGTTTGAACAGGGCGGCTAATGAAAAACTGTTTTTT. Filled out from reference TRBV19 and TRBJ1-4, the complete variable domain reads DGGITQSPKYLFRKEGQNVTLSCEQNLNHDAMYWYRQDPGQGLRLIYYSQIVNDFQKGDIAEGYSVSREKKESFPLTVTSAQKNPTAFYLCASSLNRAANEKLFFGSGTQLSVL.

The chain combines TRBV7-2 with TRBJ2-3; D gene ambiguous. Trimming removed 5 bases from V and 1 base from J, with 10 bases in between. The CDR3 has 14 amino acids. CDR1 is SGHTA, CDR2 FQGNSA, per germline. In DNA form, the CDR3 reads TGTGCCAGCAGCCTAGAGATAGGCACAGATACGCAGTATTTT. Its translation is CASSLEIGTDTQYF. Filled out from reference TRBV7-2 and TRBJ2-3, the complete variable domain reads GAGVSQSPSNKVTEKGKDVELRCDPISGHTALYWYRQSLGQGLEFLIYFQGNSAPDKSGLPSDRFSAERTGGSVSTLTIQRTQQEDSAVYLCASSLEIGTDTQYFGPGTRLTVL.

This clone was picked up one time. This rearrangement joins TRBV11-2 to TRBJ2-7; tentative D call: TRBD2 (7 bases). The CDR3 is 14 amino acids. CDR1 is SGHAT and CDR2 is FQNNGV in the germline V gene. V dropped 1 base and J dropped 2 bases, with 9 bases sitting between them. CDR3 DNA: TGTGCCAGCAGCTTAGCGGGGGGCCCCTACGAGCAGTACTTC. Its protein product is CASSLAGGPYEQYF. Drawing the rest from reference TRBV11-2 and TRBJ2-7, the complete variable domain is EAGVAQSPRYKIIEKRQSVAFWCNPISGHATLYWYQQILGQGPKLLIQFQNNGVVDDSQLPKDRFSAERLKGVDSTLKIQPAKLEDSAVYLCASSLAGGPYEQYFGPGTRLTVT.

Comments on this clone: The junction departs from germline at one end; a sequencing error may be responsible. CDR3 nucleotides: TGCAGTGCCCCCCGGGACTATGGCTCCACCTTC. Translated: CSAPRDYGSTF. V gene TRBV20-1 combines with J gene TRBJ1-2; tentatively, D is TRBD1 (5 bases). The CDR3 contains 11 residues. Looked up from germline, CDR1 is DFQATT and CDR2 is SNEGSKA (reference sequence).

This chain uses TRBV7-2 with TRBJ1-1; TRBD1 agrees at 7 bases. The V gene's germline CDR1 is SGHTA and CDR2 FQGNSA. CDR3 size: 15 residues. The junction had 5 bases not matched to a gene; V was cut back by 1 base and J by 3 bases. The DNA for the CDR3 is TGTGCCAGCAGCTTAGAGGGGGCGCGGGACACTGAAGCTTTCTTT. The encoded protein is CASSLEGARDTEAFF.

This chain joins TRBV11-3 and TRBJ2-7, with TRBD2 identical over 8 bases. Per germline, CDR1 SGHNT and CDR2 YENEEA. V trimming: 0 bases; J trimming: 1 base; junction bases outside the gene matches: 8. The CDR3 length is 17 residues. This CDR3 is CASSLDPWAGGSYEQYF. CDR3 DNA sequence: TGTGCCAGCAGCTTAGATCCCTGGGCGGGGGGATCCTACGAGCAGTACTTC.

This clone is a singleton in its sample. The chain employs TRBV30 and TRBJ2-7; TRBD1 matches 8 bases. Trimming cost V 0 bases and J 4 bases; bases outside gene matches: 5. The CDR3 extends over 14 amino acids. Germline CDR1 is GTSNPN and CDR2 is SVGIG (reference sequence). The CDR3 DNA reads TGTGCCTGGAGTGTAACAGGGGGGATTTACGAGCAGTACTTC. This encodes CAWSVTGGIYEQYF.